These 29 T cell receptor beta chains share one sample of origin, sequenced in a study of blood T cells in healthy people across ages. PCR was performed a second time for roughly 6 to 12 cycles using a sample-barcoded 5' primer and a J-beta primer mix. TCRdb used MiXCR to reprocess the 5' RACE reads, holding one entry per CDR3 protein. The sample includes roughly 730,000 distinct CDR3 sequences, more than 50% of them seen just once. Sequenced sample: blood. The source of these receptors is a man aged 35-49 years in good health.

This clonotype has at least ten counts. The chain combines TRBV3-1 with TRBJ1-1, with 9 nucleotides matching TRBD1. CDR1 is LGHDT and CDR2 is YNNKEL in the germline V gene (reference sequence). With 4 bases clipped from V and 9 bases from J, the junction kept 6 bases outside the gene matches. The CDR3 extends over 13 amino acids. The CDR3: CASSRQGDDKAFF. The CDR3 DNA follows: TGTGCCAGCAGCCGACAGGGGGACGACAAAGCTTTCTTT.

This chain uses TRBV20-1 with TRBJ2-3, with D possibly being TRBD2 (5 bases). Trimming pared 3 bases from V and 1 base from J, leaving 14 bases between. The CDR3 is made up of 15 amino acids. Per germline, CDR1 DFQATT and CDR2 SNEGSKA (reference sequence). CDR3 nucleotides: TGCAGTGCTAGCGACTATTCCCTGGGCACAGATACGCAGTATTTT. This encodes CSASDYSLGTDTQYF.

This clonotype has just a few counts. The chain uses TRBV29-1 and TRBJ2-5; D is tentatively TRBD1 or TRBD2 (5 bases each). The end of the DNA fits TRBJ2-7 better, so the J call may be wrong. CDR1 is SQVTM and CDR2 is ANQGSEA in the germline V gene. This CDR3 spans 14 amino acids. This chain's CDR3 is CSVEDSQAGYEQYF. CDR3 DNA: TGCAGCGTTGAAGATTCACAGGCGGGCTACGAGCAGTACTTC.

V and J are TRBV20-1 and TRBJ2-3, with 12 bases identical to TRBD2. The trim removed 1 base at V and 4 bases at J, leaving 6 bases unmatched. In germline, CDR1 is DFQATT, CDR2 SNEGSKA (reference sequence). This CDR3 has 16 amino acids. CDR3 DNA: TGCAGTGCTAGAGGGCCGACTAGCGGGAGATCAGATACGCAGTATTTT. As protein: CSARGPTSGRSDTQYF.

This clonotype was seen a few times. V is TRBV7-9 and J is TRBJ2-7; D gene unclear. The V gene lost 3 bases and the J gene lost 2 bases, with 14 bases spanning the gap. The CDR3 totals 15 residues. Germline values: CDR1 SEHNR, CDR2 FQNEAQ (reference sequence). Here the CDR3 reads CASSLNSTEPYEQYF. Here the CDR3 DNA reads TGTGCCAGCAGCTTGAACTCGACCGAACCCTACGAGCAGTACTTC.

The chain joins TRBV7-2 to TRBJ2-1; 8 positions agree with TRBD2. Trimming took 8 bases from V and 5 from J; bases not matched to a gene: 8. Germline V gene data show CDR1 as SGHTA and CDR2 as FQGNSA. The CDR3 is 14 amino acids. CDR3 in amino acids: CASLEGLVNNEQFF. The CDR3 DNA sequence: TGTGCCAGCCTTGAGGGACTAGTGAACAATGAGCAGTTCTTC. Together with reference TRBV7-2 and TRBJ2-1, the CDR3 gives the full variable domain: GAGVSQSPSNKVTEKGKDVELRCDPISGHTALYWYRQSLGQGLEFLIYFQGNSAPDKSGLPSDRFSAERTGGSVSTLTIQRTQQEDSAVYLCASLEGLVNNEQFFGPGTRLTVL.

This clonotype showed up just a few times. This chain connects TRBV6-1 to TRBJ2-3; 8 bases match TRBD1. V lost 4 bases to trimming and J lost 6 bases; unmatched junction nucleotides: 9. Germline CDR1 reads MNHNS; CDR2 reads SASEGT. The CDR3 extends over 15 amino acids. CDR3 loop: CASSVNRGLSDTQYF. CDR3 in DNA: TGTGCCAGCAGTGTTAACAGGGGGTTGTCGGATACGCAGTATTTT.

The V and J genes are TRBV13 and TRBJ2-5, with 10 bases aligning to TRBD1. TRBJ2-7 matches the DNA end more closely, so the J call is doubtful. The V gene's germline CDR1 is PRHDT and CDR2 FYEKMQ (reference sequence). CDR3 size: 15 residues. Written as DNA, the CDR3 is TGTGCCAGCAGCCGACGGACAGGGGGTTTGTTCGAGCAGTACTTC. Translating it yields CASSRRTGGLFEQYF.

Turning to this clonotype: A junction end diverges from the germline sequence, so it may reflect a read error. This chain connects TRBV6-6 to TRBJ1-4; D call uncertain. CDR1 and CDR2 from the germline V gene are MNHNY and SVGAGI (reference sequence). The CDR3 totals 13 residues. Here the CDR3 reads CASSDSTLEKLFF. CDR3 DNA sequence: TGTGCCAGCAGTGACTCGACCTTGGAAAAACTGTTTTTT.

This clonotype was picked up a small number of times. The chain recombines TRBV5-5 with TRBJ1-5; D unclear. Germline V CDR1 and CDR2: SGHKS, YYEKEE (reference sequence). V was shortened by 0 bases and J by 4 bases, with 14 bases between the two germline ends. This CDR3 has 16 amino acids. The CDR3 loop reads CASSLAVASPNQPQHF. CDR3 coding DNA: TGTGCCAGCAGCTTGGCCGTGGCCTCACCAAATCAGCCCCAGCATTTT.

The V gene is TRBV5-1, the J gene TRBJ2-1; a possible D gene is TRBD2 (5 bases). Germline V gives CDR1 SGHRS, CDR2 YFSETQ. There are 16 residues in the CDR3. V was clipped by 0 bases and J by 5 bases, with 15 bases between them. CDR3 DNA: TGCGCCAGCAGCTTGGCCGTAGGGAGCCTTAACAATGAGCAGTTCTTC. This codes for CASSLAVGSLNNEQFF.

This chain connects TRBV25-1 to TRBJ2-6; 9 nucleotides match TRBD2. Germline V gives CDR1 MGHDK, CDR2 SYGVNS. The CDR3 contains 17 residues. V gave up 3 bases and J gave up 3 bases; unmatched junction bases: 6. CDR3 DNA: TGTGCCAGCAGTGACTGGCGGGGGGGCCTTGGGGCCAACGTCCTGACTTTC. Protein product: CASSDWRGGLGANVLTF.

The V call is TRBV20-1, the J call TRBJ2-4; 7 bases align to TRBD1. This CDR3 is built from 13 residues. V dropped 7 bases and J dropped 13; count of bases not matched to a gene: 16. The germline V gene encodes CDR1 DFQATT and CDR2 SNEGSKA (reference sequence). CDR3 sequence: CSVRGLTTLGQYF. The CDR3 DNA reads TGCAGTGTGAGGGGGCTCACCACATTGGGGCAGTACTTC.

As regards this clonotype: The junction departs from the called germline gene at one end, perhaps through a read error. The chain employs TRBV7-8 and TRBJ2-7; TRBD2 matches at 11 bases. The CDR3 is 16 amino acids. CDR1 and CDR2 (germline): SGHVS, FQNEAQ. CDR3 sequence reads: CTSSPLAGGPFYEQYF. The CDR3 region has the DNA TGTACCAGCAGCCCCTTAGCGGGAGGGCCTTTCTACGAGCAGTACTTC.

This clonotype was recorded only once. V gene TRBV12-3 or TRBV12-4 combines with J gene TRBJ1-5; 8 bases are shared with TRBD1. This CDR3 is 15 amino acids long. The V and J ends lost 2 bases and 4 bases, in that order; junction bases with no gene match: 4. CDR3 bases: TGTGCCAGCAGTTTAACCAGGGGGCTAAATCAGCCCCAGCATTTT. Protein: CASSLTRGLNQPQHF.

V gene TRBV27 combines with J gene TRBJ2-2; D may be TRBD2 (6 bases). Germline CDR1 reads MNHEY; CDR2 reads SMNVEV (reference sequence). CDR3 length equals 14 residues. Deletions cut 4 bases from V and 0 bases from J, with 6 bases between. CDR3 in DNA: TGTGCCAGCAGTTGGACTACGAACACCGGGGAGCTGTTTTTT. Translating it yields CASSWTTNTGELFF.

Turning to this clonotype: This sequence may be a read error, since a much larger clone differs from it by one base. V is TRBV4-1 and J is TRBJ1-1; TRBD1 is a possible D gene (5 bases). Looked up from germline, CDR1 is MGHRA and CDR2 is YSYEKL. The CDR3 extends over 12 amino acids. The CDR3 region has the DNA TGCGCCAGCAATTCGAAGGGGACTGGAGCTTTCTTT. It specifies CASNSKGTGAFF.

The V gene is TRBV28, the J gene TRBJ1-4; D possibly corresponds to TRBD1 (5 bases). The CDR3 covers 15 residues. V was trimmed by 5 bases and J by 0 bases, leaving 10 bases between them. Germline V gene data show CDR1 as MDHEN and CDR2 as SYDVKM. CDR3: CASSALQATNEKLFF. The CDR3 DNA sequence: TGTGCCAGCAGTGCCTTACAGGCAACTAATGAAAAACTGTTTTTT.

The chain combines TRBV6-5 with TRBJ2-5; D is uncertain. The DNA end is more similar to TRBJ2-7, so the J call may be wrong. In germline, CDR1 is MNHEY, CDR2 SVGAGI. The CDR3 runs 15 residues. CDR3 in DNA: TGTGCCAGCAGTTACACATTTCTGGGTCTCTACGAGCAGTACTTC. Translated: CASSYTFLGLYEQYF.

The chain recombines TRBV24-1 with TRBJ2-4, with D uncertain. The V end was cut by 1 base, the J end by 13 bases, with 10 bases between. This CDR3 has 12 residues. Germline CDR1 KGHDR, CDR2 SFDVKD. The CDR3 DNA reads TGTGCCACCAGTGATTTTTCCTCAGAGCAGTACTTC. It translates to CATSDFSSEQYF.

This clonotype appeared a few times. The CDR3: CASSPRRAGEGYEQYF. In DNA, the CDR3 is TGTGCCAGCTCACCCCGCAGGGCAGGGGAAGGTTACGAGCAGTACTTC. The rearrangement joins TRBV18 to TRBJ2-7; D is perhaps TRBD1 (6 bases). From germline, CDR1 is KGHSH and CDR2 LQKENI. The CDR3 loop spans 16 amino acids. Deletions cut 3 bases from V and 4 bases from J, with 19 bases between.

The CDR3: CASSLSGGRDTQYF. The DNA for the CDR3 is TGTGCCAGCAGTTTAAGTGGGGGAAGGGATACGCAGTATTTT. The rearrangement joins TRBV27 to TRBJ2-3; D could derive from TRBD1 or TRBD2 (5 bases each). Germline V lookup: CDR1 MNHEY, CDR2 SMNVEV (reference sequence). With 2 bases removed from V and 6 bases from J, the gap between germline ends came to 12 bases. The CDR3 runs 14 residues.

The chain employs TRBV5-1 and TRBJ2-3, with 8 bases lining up with TRBD2. The CDR3 has 14 residues. V trimming: 4 bases; J trimming: 5 bases; junction bases outside the gene matches: 6. CDR1 SGHRS and CDR2 YFSETQ come from the germline V gene. CDR3 DNA sequence: TGCGCCAGCAGCGAGGGACTAGTCTTAGATACGCAGTATTTT. It encodes CASSEGLVLDTQYF.

In its sample, this clonotype was seen a few times. The chain couples TRBV20-1 to TRBJ2-4; weak D call: TRBD2 (6 bases). V lost 3 bases to trimming and J lost 7 bases, with 13 bases between them. Germline CDR1 reads DFQATT; CDR2 reads SNEGSKA (reference sequence). The CDR3 is 13 residues long. The chain's CDR3 is CSASSGGRNIQYF. The CDR3 DNA sequence: TGCAGTGCTAGTTCCGGGGGACGGAACATTCAGTACTTC.

This sequence joins TRBV29-1 and TRBJ2-3, with TRBD2 as a possible D gene (5 bases). Trimming pared 2 bases from V and 1 base from J, leaving 16 bases between. The CDR3 has 16 amino acids. The germline V gene has CDR1 SQVTM and CDR2 ANQGSEA. Written as DNA, the CDR3 is TGCAGCGTTGAACTTCTAGCTCAGAGTGGCACAGATACGCAGTATTTT. Its protein is CSVELLAQSGTDTQYF.

This chain uses TRBV9 with TRBJ2-1; D perhaps matches TRBD1 (6 bases). This CDR3 has 14 amino acids. CDR1 and CDR2 from the germline V gene are SGDLS and YYNGEE. The V and J ends lost 0 bases and 6 bases respectively, with 10 bases between them. The CDR3: CASSVGDTSNEQFF. DNA of the CDR3: TGTGCCAGCAGCGTAGGGGACACCTCCAATGAGCAGTTCTTC.

V is TRBV7-3 and J is TRBJ2-1; D is perhaps TRBD2 (6 bases). CDR3 length: 15 amino acids. Trimming cost V 2 bases and J 8 bases, with 16 bases left between them. Per germline, CDR1 SGHTA and CDR2 FQGTGA. CDR3 coding DNA: TGTGCCAGCAGCTTAGAAGCGGGCTCCTGGGATGAGCAGTTCTTC. Amino acid sequence: CASSLEAGSWDEQFF.

This clonotype appeared a single time. The genes are TRBV2 and TRBJ2-1; D unresolved. CDR3 size: 14 residues. Germline loops: CDR1 SNHLY, CDR2 FYNNEI. Trimming cost V 7 bases and J 5 bases, with 15 bases left between them. As DNA, the CDR3 is TGTGCCAGCAAGATTGGTTTATCCCACAATGAGCAGTTCTTC. This codes for CASKIGLSHNEQFF.

V is TRBV15 and J is TRBJ2-7; D is uncertain. Between the trimmed V and J ends, which lost 1 base and 0 bases, there was a span of 19 bases. Germline V CDR1 and CDR2: LNHNV, YYDKDF (reference sequence). CDR3 length: 18 residues. This CDR3 reads CATSRVSPVGSYSYEQYF. In DNA, the CDR3 is TGTGCCACCAGCAGAGTCTCGCCCGTGGGGTCCTACTCCTACGAGCAGTACTTC. Full variable domain (outside the CDR3, taken from reference TRBV15 and TRBJ2-7): DAMVIQNPRYQVTQFGKPVTLSCSQTLNHNVMYWYQQKSSQAPKLLFHYYDKDFNNEADTPDNFQSRRPNTSFCFLDIRSPGLGDTAMYLCATSRVSPVGSYSYEQYFGPGTRLTVT.